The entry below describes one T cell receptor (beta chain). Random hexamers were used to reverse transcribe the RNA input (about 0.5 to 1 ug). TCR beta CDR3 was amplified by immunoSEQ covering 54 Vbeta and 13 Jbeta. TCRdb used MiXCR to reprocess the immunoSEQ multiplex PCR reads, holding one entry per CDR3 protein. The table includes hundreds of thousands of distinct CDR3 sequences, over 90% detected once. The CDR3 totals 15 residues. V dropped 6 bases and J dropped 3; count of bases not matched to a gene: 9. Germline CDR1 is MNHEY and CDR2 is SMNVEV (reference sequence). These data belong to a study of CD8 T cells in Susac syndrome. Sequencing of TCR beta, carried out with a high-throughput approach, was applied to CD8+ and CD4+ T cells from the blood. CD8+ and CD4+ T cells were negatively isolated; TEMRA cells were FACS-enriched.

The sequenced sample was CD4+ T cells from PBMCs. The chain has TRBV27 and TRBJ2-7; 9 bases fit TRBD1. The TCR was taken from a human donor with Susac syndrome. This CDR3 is CASSSTDRGYYEQYF. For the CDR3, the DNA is TGTGCCAGCAGCTCCACGGACAGGGGATACTACGAGCAGTACTTC.